This T cell receptor (beta chain) was observed in a study of post-analysis software for immune sequencing data (dated by TCRdb to about 2015). Turning to the overall study: Relapsing-remitting, secondary progressive and progressive-relapsing multiple sclerosis were recorded as disease courses, and subtype annotation was lacking for some patients. The patient repertoires were compared against 11 previously published healthy control repertoires obtained from donors aged about 6 to 27 years. A subset of samples was prepared in parallel using single-end sample barcoding, then pooled and co-amplified after Illumina adapter ligation.

The sample holds many counts of this clonotype. Its antigen is unknown. There are no base qualities to consult, and no much larger clone falls within one base. Libraries came from PCR. Sequencing took place on an Illumina HiSeq 2500. Unique molecular identifiers were incorporated into TCR beta cDNA libraries to reduce PCR and sequencing biases. Every 1 to 10 million input T cells yielded 500,000 or so cDNA molecules, meaning each molecule approximated one T cell. The patient libraries were prepared and sequenced using the same protocol as the earlier healthy control dataset. Samples belonging to the same batch were prepared together, multiplexed and sequenced on a shared HiSeq lane. The source study handled its data this way. MIGEC handled the raw barcoded reads, throwing out single-read molecular identifier groups before consensus assembly and CDR3 extraction. VDJtools was used for post-analysis of the clonotype tables, and diversity was normalized by down-sampling every dataset to the size of the smallest sample. To correct batch-related cross-sample contamination, repertoire overlap clustering matched CDR3 amino acid sequences but not nucleotide sequences. The public reads were reprocessed in TCRdb via fastp at Q25 and MiXCR, keeping in-frame beta chains. Each CDR3 protein appears once, grouped with its most common genes and DNA. In this record, the V and J calls reflect TCRdb's handling and not the investigators' own analysis. The sample profile shows under 900,000 distinct CDR3 sequences; 53% of them were found once. The ten largest make up around 4.5% of the sample.

The full study reports these points: Patients showed significantly higher frequencies than controls for about 5 TRBV segments, among them TRBV5-6, TRBV5-1 and TRBV20-1. Compared with controls, multiple sclerosis patients had significantly lower normalized Chao1 diversity, a finding suggesting substantial peripheral T-cell clonal expansion. Direct clustering with F measure showed strong co-clustering of samples prepared in the same batch, prompting a batch-effect correction. The multiple sclerosis patient group was slightly younger than the control group.

Deletion took 6 bases off V and 1 base off J, with a span of 9 bases between the germline ends. Reading the germline V gene gives CDR1 SQVTM and CDR2 ANQGSEA. There are 12 amino acids in the CDR3, from cysteine to phenylalanine inclusive. Just the 36-base CDR3 DNA is kept, in frame starting at base 1. To demonstrate the VDJtools post-analysis software, TCR beta repertoires were profiled from the peripheral blood of about 13 young patients with multiple sclerosis. The multiple sclerosis patients were children and adolescents ranging in age from roughly 6 to 15 years. The sequence is built from TRBV29-1 and TRBJ2-5, with the D gene tentatively TRBD1 or TRBD2, based on 5 matching bases in each. The specimen sequenced was blood. This sequence originates from a girl aged 10-17 years with multiple sclerosis. DNA sequence: TGCAGCGTGGGGGACGGCCAAGAGACCCAGTACTTC. The translation is CSVGDGQETQYF.